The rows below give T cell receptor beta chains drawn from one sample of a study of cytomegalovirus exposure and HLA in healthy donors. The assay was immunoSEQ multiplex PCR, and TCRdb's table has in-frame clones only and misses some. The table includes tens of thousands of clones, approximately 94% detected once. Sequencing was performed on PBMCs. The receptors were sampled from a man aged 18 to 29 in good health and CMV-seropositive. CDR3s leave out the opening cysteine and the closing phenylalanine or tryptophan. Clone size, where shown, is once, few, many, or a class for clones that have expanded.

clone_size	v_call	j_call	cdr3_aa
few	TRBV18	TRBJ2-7	ASSPSGQGAREQY
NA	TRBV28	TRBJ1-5	ASSLTGYNQPQH
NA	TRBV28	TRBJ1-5	ASSSGTGGVIVNQPQH
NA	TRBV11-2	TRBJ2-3	ASTNRGLTDTQY
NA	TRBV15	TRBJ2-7	ATSRIAGGSYEQY
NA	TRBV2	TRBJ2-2	ASIGDFNTGELF
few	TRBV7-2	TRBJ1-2	ASSLGTGSDGYT
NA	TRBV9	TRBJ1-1	ASSGWGREAF
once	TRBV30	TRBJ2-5	AWSALQQSQETQY
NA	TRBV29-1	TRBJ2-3	SVENYRDTKRGTDTQY
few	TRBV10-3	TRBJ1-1	AISESGAPEAF
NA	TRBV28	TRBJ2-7	ASSFEPGPYEQY
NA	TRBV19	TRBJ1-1	ASSIVPGQGGEAF
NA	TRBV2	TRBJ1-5	ASSEVRTASNQPQH
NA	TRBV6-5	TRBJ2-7	ASSYGRDRVYEQY
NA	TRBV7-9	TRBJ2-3	ASRPGLSSTDTQY
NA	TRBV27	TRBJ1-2	ASSRTGKGLEGYT
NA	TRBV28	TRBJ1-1	ASSLLRNTEAF